This T cell receptor beta chain was captured by sequencing in a study of control samples from healthy donors and cancer patients. The assay was immunoSEQ multiplex PCR, and TCRdb's table has in-frame clones only and misses some. The data contain some 150,000 clones, around 90% of them singletons. The germline V gene has CDR1 LNHNV and CDR2 YYDKDF (reference sequence). Trimming pared 8 bases from V and 7 bases from J, leaving 5 bases between. CDR3 length: 10 amino acids. The TCR comes from a man aged 30 to 45 in good health. The rearrangement joins TRBV15 to TRBJ1-4; D gene ambiguous. Sequencing used blood. The CDR3 loop is CATLGEKLFF. The CDR3, as DNA: TGTGCCACCTTAGGTGAAAAACTGTTTTTT.